This TCR beta chain is drawn from a study of cytomegalovirus exposure and HLA in healthy donors. Study-wide results and caveats: A later analysis appeared to link common viral pathogens to several of the most significant clusters.

The CDR3 runs 14 residues. Germline-derived CDR1 and CDR2 are MNHNY and SVGAGI (reference sequence). To note about this clone: Its matching antigen is unknown.

The study ran its PCR with 60 Vbeta and 13 Jbeta primers. TCRdb's copy holds only in-frame clones and misses some; the assay was immunoSEQ multiplex PCR. The top ten clones hold more than 2.5% of a sample with 85,000 to 100,000 clones, 64% of them seen once. The sequence was obtained from a man in his 60s in good health and CMV-seronegative. The V gene is TRBV6-6, the J gene TRBJ2-5; 13 bases line up with TRBD2. The tail of the sequence fits TRBJ2-7 better, so the J call may be wrong. What was sequenced was PBMCs. CDR3 sequence (DNA): TGTGCCAGCAGCGGGACTAGCGGGATCTACGAGCAGTACTTC. It codes for CASSGTSGIYEQYF.